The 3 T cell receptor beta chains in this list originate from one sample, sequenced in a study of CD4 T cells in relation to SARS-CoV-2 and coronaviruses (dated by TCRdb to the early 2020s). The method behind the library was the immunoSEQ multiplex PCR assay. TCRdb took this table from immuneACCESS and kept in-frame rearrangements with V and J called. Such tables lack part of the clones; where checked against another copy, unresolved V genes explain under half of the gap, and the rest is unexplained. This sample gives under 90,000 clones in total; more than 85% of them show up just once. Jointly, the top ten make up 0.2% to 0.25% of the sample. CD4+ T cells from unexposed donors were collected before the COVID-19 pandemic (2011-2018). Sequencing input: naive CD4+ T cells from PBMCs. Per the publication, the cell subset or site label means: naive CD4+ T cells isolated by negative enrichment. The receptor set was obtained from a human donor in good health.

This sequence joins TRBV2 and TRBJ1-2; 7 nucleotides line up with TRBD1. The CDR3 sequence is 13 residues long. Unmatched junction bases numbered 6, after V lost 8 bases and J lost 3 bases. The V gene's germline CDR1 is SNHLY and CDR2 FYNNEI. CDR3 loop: CASSPGQDYGYTF. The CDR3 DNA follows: TGTGCCAGCTCGCCCGGACAGGACTATGGCTACACCTTC.

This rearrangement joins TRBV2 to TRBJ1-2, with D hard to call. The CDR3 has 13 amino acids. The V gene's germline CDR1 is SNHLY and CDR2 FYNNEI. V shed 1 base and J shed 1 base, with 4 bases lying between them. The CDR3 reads CASSEDINYGYTF. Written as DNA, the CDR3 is TGTGCCAGCAGTGAAGACATTAACTATGGCTACACCTTC. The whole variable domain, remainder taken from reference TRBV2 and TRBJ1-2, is EPEVTQTPSHQVTQMGQEVILRCVPISNHLYFYWYRQILGQKVEFLVSFYNNEISEKSEIFDDQFSVERPDGSNFTLKIRSTKLEDSAMYFCASSEDINYGYTFGSGTRLTVV.

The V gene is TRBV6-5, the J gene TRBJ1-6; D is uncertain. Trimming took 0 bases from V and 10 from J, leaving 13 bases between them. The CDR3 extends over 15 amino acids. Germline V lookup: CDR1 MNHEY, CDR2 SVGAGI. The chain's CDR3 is CASSYSGRVWSPLHF. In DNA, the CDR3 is TGTGCCAGCAGTTACTCGGGTAGGGTGTGGTCACCCCTCCACTTT.